This T cell receptor beta chain was documented in a study of shared clonotypes between healthy human individuals. General study findings and limits: Unshared clonotypes carried lower generation probabilities than those common to all four donors.

Sequencing used immunoSEQ multiplex PCR; TCRdb keeps in-frame clones, though not all of them. The table shows approximately 350,000 clones, with around 74% occurring only once. Remarks on this clone: Its cognate antigen is unknown.

Germline lookup yields CDR1 SGHAT and CDR2 FQNNGV. This CDR3 is built from 13 residues. With V trimmed by 5 bases and J by 3 bases, 3 bases remained unmatched. Sequenced input: memory CD4+ T cells sorted from blood. Subset noted: CD45RA-negative fraction. This sequence originates from a man between 25 and 39 years old in good health. J is TRBJ1-1 and V is TRBV11-2; 7 bases map to TRBD1. For the CDR3, the DNA is TGTGCCAGCAGCCCCGACAGGGACACTGAAGCTTTCTTT. This translates into CASSPDRDTEAFF.